These 27 T cell receptor beta chains share one sample of origin, sequenced in a study of T cells in Graves' hyperthyroidism and ophthalmopathy. Amplified TCR beta CDR3 regions derived from RNA transcripts. First-round RT-PCR targeting the TCR CDR3 was performed with the HTBI primer set. TCRdb re-called the multiplex PCR reads with MiXCR, one entry per CDR3 protein. Of approximately 400,000 distinct CDR3 sequences listed, over 13% are singletons. The sample was blood. These receptors originate from a man aged 45 to 65 with Graves' ophthalmopathy.

This rearrangement joins TRBV18 to TRBJ1-2, with TRBD1 matching over 8 bases. Germline V gene lookup returns CDR1 KGHSH and CDR2 LQKENI. This CDR3 comprises 15 residues. J lost 4 bases, V lost 3 bases, and 7 bases had no gene match. CDR3 sequence (DNA): TGTGCCAGCTCACCTCGGACAGGGAAAGGCTATGGCTACACCTTC. This codes for CASSPRTGKGYGYTF. The whole variable domain, filled in from reference TRBV18 and TRBJ1-2, reads NAGVMQNPRHLVRRRGQEARLRCSPMKGHSHVYWYRQLPEEGLKFMVYLQKENIIDESGMPKERFSAEFPKEGPSILRIQQVVRGDSAAYFCASSPRTGKGYGYTFGSGTRLTVV.

The chain recombines TRBV7-9 with TRBJ2-5; a weak D match, TRBD1 (5 bases). V lost 5 bases, J lost 3 bases, and 16 bases lay in between. Germline V gene lookup returns CDR1 SEHNR and CDR2 FQNEAQ (reference sequence). The CDR3 length is 15 residues. The DNA for the CDR3 is TGTGCCAGCAGCCCAAGCAGGACCAGGGAAGAGACCCAGTACTTC. Translated, it gives CASSPSRTREETQYF.

The chain links TRBV3-1 to TRBJ2-5; 11 nucleotides match TRBD1. The trim removed 3 bases at V and 7 bases at J, leaving 13 bases unmatched. The CDR3 is 17 amino acids. Germline-derived CDR1 and CDR2 are LGHDT and YNNKEL (reference sequence). In DNA form, the CDR3 reads TGTGCCAGCAGCCAGACGGACAGGGGGCCATGGGCATGGACCCAGTACTTC. The encoded protein is CASSQTDRGPWAWTQYF.

This clonotype was detected only a few times. The chain links TRBV27 to TRBJ2-1, with TRBD2 matching 11 bases. The junction had 17 bases not matched to a gene; V was cut back by 6 bases and J by 10 bases. Germline CDR1 reads MNHEY; CDR2 reads SMNVEV (reference sequence). The CDR3 consists of 17 residues. The chain's CDR3 is CASRLTSGTLLQQEQFF. In nucleotides, the CDR3 is TGTGCCAGCAGGCTGACTAGCGGGACCCTATTACAGCAGGAGCAGTTCTTC.

The chain carries TRBV28 and TRBJ2-5, with D unresolved. Trimming left V 1 base short and J 7 bases short, with 10 bases between. Germline V gives CDR1 MDHEN, CDR2 SYDVKM. The CDR3 contains 13 residues. This CDR3 reads CASSLFRVGTQYF. The CDR3 coding sequence is TGTGCCAGCAGTTTATTTAGGGTTGGGACCCAGTACTTC.

This clonotype was recorded once. Its ends do not fully match the called genes, so a read error is possible. V is TRBV6-5 and J is TRBJ1-3; D is perhaps TRBD1 (6 bases). The V gene's germline CDR1 is MNHEY and CDR2 SVGAGI. This CDR3 comprises 16 residues. CDR3 nucleotides: TGTGCCGGCAGTTTAGACAGGTTGAGCTCTGGAAACACCATATATTTT. Its translation: CAGSLDRLSSGNTIYF.

V is TRBV28 and J is TRBJ1-2, with D maybe TRBD1 (5 bases). CDR1 and CDR2 from the germline V gene are MDHEN and SYDVKM. V was clipped by 6 bases and J by 8 bases, with 16 bases between them. This CDR3 region has 13 residues. CDR3 protein: CASSSGTGNGYTF. The CDR3 nucleotides are TGTGCCAGCAGCTCCGGGACGGGTAACGGCTACACCTTC.

This clonotype was counted at least ten times. The rearrangement joins TRBV29-1 to TRBJ2-3; D may be TRBD2 (5 bases). V lost 4 bases, J lost 4 bases, and 15 bases lay in between. Germline V gene data show CDR1 as SQVTM and CDR2 as ANQGSEA. This CDR3 is 14 amino acids long. The CDR3 DNA is TGCAGCGTTGGGTTGTCCAGCGGTTCAGATACGCAGTATTTT. It is translated as CSVGLSSGSDTQYF.

Here the CDR3 reads CASSQDQELVGNTIYF. The CDR3 nucleotides read TGTGCCAGCAGCCAAGATCAGGAATTGGTTGGAAACACCATATATTTT. This sequence joins TRBV4-2 and TRBJ1-3; no clear D gene. CDR3 length: 16 amino acids. V shed 0 bases and J shed 3 bases, with 12 bases lying between them. The germline V gene has CDR1 LGHNA and CDR2 YNFKEQ.

This clonotype was seen many times. This sequence joins TRBV3-1 and TRBJ2-7; TRBD1 agrees at 7 bases. The germline CDR1 and CDR2 sequences are LGHDT and YNNKEL (reference sequence). Losses at the gene ends were 4 bases for V and 7 bases for J; bases not matched to a gene: 10. CDR3 length equals 14 residues. The CDR3 sequence: CASSRLQGFGEQYF. The CDR3 DNA reads TGTGCCAGCAGCCGCCTACAGGGGTTCGGGGAGCAGTACTTC.

This clonotype has a count of ten or more. V gene TRBV28 combines with J gene TRBJ2-5; D is uncertain. Trimming shortened V by 5 bases and J by 5 bases, and 9 bases separated the two germline ends. Germline V CDR1 and CDR2: MDHEN, SYDVKM. CDR3 size: 12 residues. The CDR3 DNA reads as TGTGCCAGCAGTGATAGTTGGGAGACCCAGTACTTC. Protein: CASSDSWETQYF.

This clonotype was counted at least ten times. This chain links TRBV2 with TRBJ2-7; no clear D. The germline V gene encodes CDR1 SNHLY and CDR2 FYNNEI. Trimming removed 3 bases from V and 2 bases from J, with 5 bases in between. This CDR3 comprises 12 residues. The CDR3 nucleotides are TGTGCCAGCAGTGACACAACCTACGAGCAGTACTTC. Amino acid sequence: CASSDTTYEQYF. The entire variable domain, with the rest obtained from reference TRBV2 and TRBJ2-7, is as follows: EPEVTQTPSHQVTQMGQEVILRCVPISNHLYFYWYRQILGQKVEFLVSFYNNEISEKSEIFDDQFSVERPDGSNFTLKIRSTKLEDSAMYFCASSDTTYEQYFGPGTRLTVT.

This clonotype was observed many times. A junction boundary mismatches the germline segment, possibly from a read error. V and J are TRBV11-3 and TRBJ1-1; D ambiguous. The CDR3 runs 15 residues. Looked up from germline, CDR1 is SGHNT and CDR2 is YENEEA. The CDR3 region is CASSLGTRRNAEAFF. Written as DNA, the CDR3 is TGTGCCAGCAGCTTAGGTACCCGCCGGAACGCTGAAGCTTTCTTT.

Many counts were recorded for this clonotype. The rearrangement links TRBV11-1 to TRBJ2-7; D is unclear. The CDR3 consists of 14 residues. Per germline, CDR1 SGHAT and CDR2 FQDESV (reference sequence). The V gene lost 6 bases and the J gene lost 2 bases, with 14 bases spanning the gap. In DNA form, the CDR3 reads TGTGCCAGCAGGGCTTGGGATCGAACCTACGAGCAGTACTTC. Amino acids: CASRAWDRTYEQYF.

This clonotype was observed at least ten times. V is TRBV30 and J is TRBJ2-6; D gene ambiguous. Germline V gene data show CDR1 as GTSNPN and CDR2 as SVGIG (reference sequence). This CDR3 contains 15 residues. The V end was cut by 4 bases, the J end by 0 bases, with 10 bases between. CDR3 loop: CAWTGNPSGANVLTF. CDR3 nucleotide sequence: TGTGCCTGGACTGGGAACCCCTCTGGGGCCAACGTCCTGACTTTC. The full variable domain, completed using reference TRBV30 and TRBJ2-6, is SQTIHQWPATLVQPVGSPLSLECTVEGTSNPNLYWYRQAAGRGLQLLFYSVGIGQISSEVPQNLSASRPQDRQFILSSKKLLLSDSGFYLCAWTGNPSGANVLTFGAGSRLTVL.

This clonotype appeared a few times. The chain carries TRBV5-6 and TRBJ2-2; 8 bases line up with TRBD2. The junction had 3 bases not matched to a gene; V was cut back by 2 bases and J by 0 bases. This CDR3 comprises 16 residues. Germline CDR1 reads SGHDT; CDR2 reads YYEEEE. The CDR3 reads CASSFRGLANTGELFF. As DNA, the CDR3 is TGTGCCAGCAGCTTCAGGGGACTAGCGAACACCGGGGAGCTGTTTTTT.

This chain joins TRBV5-5 and TRBJ1-1; no clear D. The CDR3 covers 13 residues. CDR1 and CDR2 from the germline V gene are SGHKS and YYEKEE (reference sequence). With 5 bases removed from V and 4 bases from J, the gap between germline ends came to 12 bases. In DNA form, the CDR3 reads TGTGCCAGCAGGTCCGTGGGGAGCACTGAAGCTTTCTTT. Translated, it gives CASRSVGSTEAFF.

The rearrangement joins TRBV6-2 or TRBV6-3 to TRBJ1-1; no clear D gene. CDR1 MNHEY and CDR2 SVGEGT come from the germline V gene. CDR3 length equals 16 residues. The V gene lost 6 bases and the J gene lost 0 bases, with 17 bases spanning the gap. In nucleotides, the CDR3 is TGTGCCAGCAGCCACGTTTCGGTTCGGGTGAACACTGAAGCTTTCTTT. Its translation: CASSHVSVRVNTEAFF.

Many counts were recorded for this clonotype. The genes are TRBV29-1 and TRBJ2-3; 14 bases align to TRBD2. The CDR3 loop spans 17 amino acids. Trimming took 6 bases from V and 6 from J; bases not matched to a gene: 14. Germline CDR1 is SQVTM and CDR2 is ANQGSEA. The CDR3 DNA reads as TGCAGCGTCCAAGGGACTAGCGGGAGCTTAGGTACCGATACGCAGTATTTT. This codes for CSVQGTSGSLGTDTQYF.

The V call is TRBV10-2, the J call TRBJ2-7, with D possibly matching TRBD1 (6 bases). CDR1 and CDR2 (germline): WSHSY, SAAADI. Trimming cost V 6 bases and J 9 bases, with 15 bases left between them. The CDR3 totals 12 residues. CDR3 sequence (DNA): TGCGCCAGCAGGATACAGGGATCAGGGCAGTACTTC. Residues: CASRIQGSGQYF.

This clonotype came up many times. The chain recombines TRBV14 with TRBJ1-1; D gene ambiguous. This CDR3 region has 19 residues. Germline CDR1 is SGHDN and CDR2 is FVKESK. Between the trimmed V and J ends, which lost 1 base and 4 bases, there was a span of 25 bases. CDR3 in DNA: TGTGCCAGCAGCCAAGTTTCAGTGGTTTGGAGAGGCGGAAGCACTGAAGCTTTCTTT. It is translated as CASSQVSVVWRGGSTEAFF.

The chain is built from TRBV5-6 and TRBJ1-1; D unresolved. Germline CDR1 SGHDT, CDR2 YYEEEE. V was pared by 1 base and J by 1 base, with 11 bases between. The CDR3 runs 15 residues. CDR3 sequence (DNA): TGTGCCAGCAGCTTGATCGTCAGCAAGAACACTGAAGCTTTCTTT. This gives the protein CASSLIVSKNTEAFF.

V and J are TRBV3-1 and TRBJ2-3; possible D gene TRBD2, 5 bases. From germline, CDR1 is LGHDT and CDR2 YNNKEL (reference sequence). V was shortened by 1 base and J by 2 bases, with 10 bases between the two germline ends. CDR3 length equals 15 residues. The chain's CDR3 is CASSQGSRVTDTQYF. The CDR3 region has the DNA TGTGCCAGCAGCCAAGGCTCGCGGGTCACAGATACGCAGTATTTT.

This clonotype was found many times. The V and J genes are TRBV20-1 and TRBJ2-5; 11 nucleotides line up with TRBD2. The CDR3 is 14 residues long. V lost 2 bases, J lost 4 bases, and 3 bases stayed unmatched. Germline V gene data show CDR1 as DFQATT and CDR2 as SNEGSKA (reference sequence). As DNA, the CDR3 is TGCAGTGCTAGATTGACTAGCGGGATAGAGACCCAGTACTTC. Amino acids: CSARLTSGIETQYF.

This clonotype has only a few counts. The chain is built from TRBV5-1 and TRBJ2-7, with D perhaps matching TRBD1 or TRBD2 (5 bases each). CDR3 length: 14 residues. Trimming took off 5 bases at V and 2 bases at J, with 14 bases between the two ends. Germline V gene data show CDR1 as SGHRS and CDR2 as YFSETQ. The CDR3 region has the DNA TGCGCCAGCAGAACTGGGACGGCCACCTACGAGCAGTACTTC. Translating gives CASRTGTATYEQYF.

In this sample, this clonotype turned up many times. The chain uses TRBV7-8 and TRBJ2-7, with TRBD1 matching over 8 bases. CDR3 length: 13 residues. The germline CDR1 and CDR2 sequences are SGHVS and FQNEAQ. Trimming took 5 bases from V and 2 from J; bases not matched to a gene: 2. The CDR3 region is CASSPDRAYEQYF. In DNA, the CDR3 is TGTGCCAGCAGCCCGGACAGGGCCTACGAGCAGTACTTC.

The rearrangement links TRBV10-3 to TRBJ2-7; 12 nucleotides match TRBD1. The length of the CDR3 is 14 residues. Germline assignment: CDR1 ENHRY and CDR2 SYGVKD. V trimming: 5 bases; J trimming: 5 bases; junction bases outside the gene matches: 4. As DNA, the CDR3 is TGTGCCATCAGTTGGGACAGGGGGCGAAACGAGCAGTACTTC. Protein sequence: CAISWDRGRNEQYF.